This T cell receptor beta chain was sequenced in a study of beta chain features in type 1 diabetes. Broader study findings: In all four CD4+ subsets, TCRB CDR3 length was significantly, moderately reduced in type 1 diabetes. Cells carrying high TCR expression could end up over-represented when cDNA is sequenced.

For this clone: The antigen remains unidentified.

Expressed TCRB transcripts were sequenced because the isolated RNA had all been reverse transcribed beforehand. The data were produced by immunoSEQ multiplex PCR, yet TCRdb's version contains in-frame clones alone and is incomplete. The repertoire holds about 160,000 clones, 6.5% to 8.5% seen once, with more than 0.5% in the top ten. With V trimmed by 3 bases and J by 10 bases, 9 bases remained unmatched. The CDR3 spans 14 residues. The germline V gene has CDR1 MDHEN and CDR2 SYDVKM. All of the sorted populations showed purity greater than 98%. The sequenced sample consisted of central memory CD4+ T cells from blood. The source is a woman between 18 and 29 years old with type 1 diabetes. The chain recombines TRBV28 with TRBJ2-1; 7 nucleotides match TRBD2. The CDR3 sequence: CASSFRAGVEEQFF. CDR3 sequence (DNA): TGTGCCAGCAGTTTTCGGGCGGGAGTCGAAGAGCAGTTCTTC.